The T cell receptor (beta chain) described here comes from a study of beta chain features in type 1 diabetes. Expressed TCRB transcripts were sequenced, since all the RNA that had been isolated was reverse transcribed. Profiling relied on immunoSEQ multiplex PCR, and the TCRdb table lists in-frame clones only, not all of them. The table has roughly 400,000 clones, over 8.5% seen once. Study-wide points: Shortening of TCRB CDR3s, moderate but significant, appeared in all four CD4+ subsets of Type 1 diabetes patients. The naive, central memory and Treg TCRB repertoires of patients appeared to be more similar to one another than those of healthy donors. Among type 1 diabetes patients, VDJ junctions had fewer insertions and more deletions.

Notes on this clone: Its antigen is undetermined.

The CDR3 extends over 16 amino acids. Trimming stripped 6 bases from V and 1 base from J, with 18 bases between. Germline V gene lookup returns CDR1 MNHEY and CDR2 SMNVEV (reference sequence). The source is a man in his thirties or forties with type 1 diabetes. Material: central memory CD4+ T cells from blood. The chain joins TRBV27 to TRBJ2-5; a weak D match, TRBD2 (5 bases). CDR3 in amino acids: CASRGIKGRGQETQYF. The CDR3 bases are TGTGCCAGCAGAGGGATCAAAGGGAGAGGCCAAGAGACCCAGTACTTC.